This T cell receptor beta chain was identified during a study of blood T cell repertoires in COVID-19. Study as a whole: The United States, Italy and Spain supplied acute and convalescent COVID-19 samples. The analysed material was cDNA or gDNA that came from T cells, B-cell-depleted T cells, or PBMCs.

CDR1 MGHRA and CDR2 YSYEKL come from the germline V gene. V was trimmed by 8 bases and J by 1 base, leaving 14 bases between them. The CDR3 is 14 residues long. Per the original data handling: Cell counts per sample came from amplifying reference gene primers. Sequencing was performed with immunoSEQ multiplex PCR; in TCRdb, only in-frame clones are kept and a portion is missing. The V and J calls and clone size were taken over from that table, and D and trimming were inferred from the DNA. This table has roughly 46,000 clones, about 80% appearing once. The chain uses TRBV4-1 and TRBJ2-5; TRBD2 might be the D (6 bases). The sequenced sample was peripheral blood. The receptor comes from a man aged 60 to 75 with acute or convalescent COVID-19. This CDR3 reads CASSLRTIQETQYF. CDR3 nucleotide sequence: TGCGCCAGCTCTCTTCGGACTATCCAAGAGACCCAGTACTTC.